This T cell receptor (beta chain) emerged from a study of T cells after yellow fever vaccination. The study, taken as a whole, reports: Most clones from primary vaccination resurfaced after the booster (around 95% CD4, 88% CD8). Researchers report a weaker secondary response that nonetheless peaked faster, day 5 versus 15.

UMIs were added to TCR cDNA along with a universal primer site when it was made by 5'RACE template switching. One entry per CDR3 protein, called by TCRdb with MiXCR from the 5' RACE reads. This table holds 600,000 to 750,000 distinct CDR3 sequences, 9% to 15% found once. This clonotype occurred many times. What it binds is not known. Germline V lookup: CDR1 LGHNA, CDR2 YNFKEQ. The CDR3 consists of 14 residues. V lost 0 bases, J lost 5 bases, and 10 bases lay in between. This clonotype was obtained from a man aged 25-45 years who received the YFV17D yellow fever vaccine. The rearrangement joins TRBV4-2 to TRBJ2-5; D is undetermined. Sequences were derived from PBMCs, sampled on the day of the yellow fever booster vaccination. The CDR3 loop reads CASSQESKAETQYF. The CDR3 region has the DNA TGTGCCAGCAGCCAAGAATCTAAGGCGGAGACCCAGTACTTC.